The clone carrying this TCR beta chain came up many times. Its target is not known. Diagnostic conclusions were grounded in clinical symptoms, serum thyroxine, TRAb, thyroid ultrasound and orbital computed tomography. RNA transcripts were the source from which TCR beta CDR3 regions were amplified. HTBI primers primed a first-round RT-PCR, and a second-round multiplex PCR followed. TCRdb fed the multiplex PCR reads into MiXCR, producing one record per CDR3 protein. The sample comprises 200,000 to 250,000 distinct CDR3 sequences, under 25% of which are singletons, and more than 35% rests with the top ten. These data come from a study of Graves' ophthalmopathy and Graves' hyperthyroidism. Study-level results: Most expanded thyroid clonotypes above 0.001 frequency also appeared in blood.

Trimming removed 6 bases from V and 2 bases from J, with 14 bases in between. Looked up from germline, CDR1 is DFQATT and CDR2 is SNEGSKA (reference sequence). The CDR3 is made up of 14 amino acids. V is TRBV20-1 and J is TRBJ1-5; no clear D gene. The sequence was collected from a woman aged 50 to 65 with Graves' ophthalmopathy. Material for sequencing was peripheral blood. The DNA of the CDR3 is TGCAGTGCACTTCCGGGCTGGGGCAATCAGCCCCAGCATTTT. As protein: CSALPGWGNQPQHF.